The 26 T cell receptor beta chains below come from one sample, sequenced in a study of T cells after yellow fever vaccination. Via MiXCR, TCRdb re-called the 5' RACE reads, giving one row per CDR3 protein. Of approximately 580,000 distinct CDR3 sequences detected, approximately 16% appear once; the ten largest clones hold 17%. The specimen was PBMCs, collected about 5 days after the first yellow fever vaccination. The receptors come from a man between 18 and 29 years old who received the YFV17D yellow fever vaccine.

This clonotype was picked up a small number of times. This chain links TRBV20-1 with TRBJ1-1, with D uncertain. V lost 3 bases and J lost 2, with 10 bases in between. This CDR3 contains 13 residues. Germline V gives CDR1 DFQATT, CDR2 SNEGSKA (reference sequence). The CDR3 DNA follows: TGCAGTGCTAGTAATAGCTTAAACACTGAAGCTTTCTTT. Translating it yields CSASNSLNTEAFF.

This clonotype has more than one count but fewer than ten. The V and J genes are TRBV29-1 and TRBJ2-7; D may be TRBD1 (5 bases). V lost 3 bases and J 1 base, leaving 10 bases between the germline ends. The CDR3 contains 13 residues. Per germline, CDR1 SQVTM and CDR2 ANQGSEA. The chain's CDR3 is CSVETAASYEQYF. The DNA of the CDR3 is TGCAGCGTTGAGACAGCTGCATCCTACGAGCAGTACTTC.

The rearrangement joins TRBV7-9 to TRBJ1-3; TRBD1 matches 8 bases. Losses at the gene ends were 6 bases for V and 9 bases for J; bases not matched to a gene: 13. This CDR3 contains 15 residues. Looked up from germline, CDR1 is SEHNR and CDR2 is FQNEAQ (reference sequence). The CDR3 DNA is TGTGCCAGCAGTGTGAGCCTGAGGACAGGGAGCACCATATATTTT. Amino acids: CASSVSLRTGSTIYF.

The CDR3 spells CASRGRVSYNEQFF. CDR3 DNA sequence: TGTGCCAGCAGAGGGCGGGTTTCCTACAATGAGCAGTTCTTC. V gene TRBV7-2 combines with J gene TRBJ2-1, with D maybe TRBD2 (5 bases). V was shortened by 6 bases and J by 1 base, with 10 bases between the two germline ends. Germline CDR1 and CDR2: SGHTA and FQGNSA. The CDR3 loop spans 14 amino acids.

The chain recombines TRBV6-2 or TRBV6-3 with TRBJ2-5, with 8 bases matching TRBD2. Looked up from germline, CDR1 is MNHEY and CDR2 is SVGEGT. The V and J ends lost 6 bases and 5 bases, in that order; junction bases with no gene match: 5. The CDR3 runs 13 residues. The CDR3 sequence: CASSRTSLETQYF. Written as DNA, the CDR3 is TGTGCCAGCAGCCGGACTAGCTTGGAGACCCAGTACTTC.

This rearrangement joins TRBV10-3 to TRBJ2-5, with D perhaps TRBD2 (6 bases). Germline-derived CDR1 and CDR2 are ENHRY and SYGVKD. The CDR3 length is 13 residues. V was trimmed by 8 bases and J by 5 bases, leaving 15 bases between them. The CDR3 nucleotides read TGTGCCATCGGGACTCCCCAGCAGGAGACCCAGTACTTC. Encoded protein: CAIGTPQQETQYF.

This clonotype was observed a handful of times. This chain connects TRBV28 to TRBJ2-5; TRBD1 or TRBD2 may be the D gene (5 bases each). Per the germline V gene, CDR1 is MDHEN and CDR2 is SYDVKM. Trimming took off 5 bases at V and 0 bases at J, with 16 bases between the two ends. CDR3 length: 16 amino acids. The CDR3 here is CASSRGGTRYQETQYF. The CDR3 coding sequence is TGTGCCAGCAGTCGGGGTGGGACCAGGTACCAAGAGACCCAGTACTTC.

There are a few counts of this clonotype. The chain has TRBV4-2 and TRBJ2-1; 8 bases align to TRBD2. The germline gives CDR1 LGHNA, CDR2 YNFKEQ. V gave up 1 base and J gave up 7 bases; unmatched junction bases: 6. CDR3 length equals 15 residues. The CDR3 sequence: CASSQALRGVNEQFF. For the CDR3, the DNA is TGTGCCAGCAGCCAAGCGTTGCGGGGGGTTAATGAGCAGTTCTTC.

V and J are TRBV29-1 and TRBJ2-7; a possible D gene is TRBD1 (6 bases). Deletions cut 5 bases from V and 0 bases from J, with 17 bases between. Germline V gives CDR1 SQVTM, CDR2 ANQGSEA. The CDR3 is 15 amino acids. The CDR3, as DNA: TGCAGCGTTTACTCTCCGACAGGAACCTCCTACGAGCAGTACTTC. Its translation: CSVYSPTGTSYEQYF.

This clonotype came up many times. CDR3 amino acids: CASSVGGANTGELFF. The CDR3 DNA is TGTGCCAGCAGCGTAGGAGGGGCGAACACCGGGGAGCTGTTTTTT. The V call is TRBV9, the J call TRBJ2-2; D is possibly TRBD1 or TRBD2 (5 bases each). The V end lost 0 bases, the J end lost 0 bases, and 6 bases lay between the germline ends. The CDR3 spans 15 residues. The germline V gene has CDR1 SGDLS and CDR2 YYNGEE. The whole variable domain, remainder taken from reference TRBV9 and TRBJ2-2, is DSGVTQTPKHLITATGQRVTLRCSPRSGDLSVYWYQQSLDQGLQFLIQYYNGEERAKGNILERFSAQQFPDLHSELNLSSLELGDSALYFCASSVGGANTGELFFGEGSRLTVL.

The J gene is TRBJ1-2, the V gene TRBV4-1, with D maybe TRBD1 (6 bases). CDR3 length: 15 amino acids. CDR1 is MGHRA and CDR2 is YSYEKL in the germline V gene. Between the trimmed V and J ends, which lost 4 bases and 2 bases, there was a span of 14 bases. In nucleotides, the CDR3 is TGCGCCAGCAGCCCCGGGCCGCAGGGGAACTATGGCTACACCTTC. Translating it yields CASSPGPQGNYGYTF.

This chain connects TRBV12-3 or TRBV12-4 to TRBJ2-1, with D tentatively TRBD1 or TRBD2 (5 bases each). Trimming shortened V by 6 bases and J by 5 bases, and 14 bases separated the two germline ends. The CDR3 loop spans 14 amino acids. The DNA for the CDR3 is TGTGCCAGCAGACGAATGGGACCCAACAATGAGCAGTTCTTC. Translation: CASRRMGPNNEQFF.

This clonotype was seen at least ten times. V and J are TRBV4-2 and TRBJ2-5; TRBD2 matches at 7 bases. The CDR3 sequence is 17 residues long. The germline V gene encodes CDR1 LGHNA and CDR2 YNFKEQ. The J segment lost 1 base and the V segment lost 2 bases, leaving 10 bases of the junction unmatched. CDR3 nucleotide sequence: TGTGCCAGCAGCCAATCTCAGCCTACGGGGGGCCAAGAGACCCAGTACTTC. Amino acid sequence: CASSQSQPTGGQETQYF.

This chain uses TRBV7-2 with TRBJ2-7; D may be TRBD2 (6 bases). V gave up 1 base and J gave up 6 bases, with 16 bases separating them. The germline gives CDR1 SGHTA, CDR2 FQGNSA. There are 15 residues in the CDR3. The CDR3 is CASSLVPSWDSEQYV. The CDR3 DNA reads as TGTGCCAGCAGCTTAGTTCCCAGCTGGGACTCCGAGCAGTACGTC.

This clonotype came up many times. The rearrangement links TRBV20-1 to TRBJ1-6, with D possibly matching TRBD1 (6 bases). Trimming removed 5 bases from V and 6 bases from J, with 17 bases in between. Per germline, CDR1 DFQATT and CDR2 SNEGSKA (reference sequence). This CDR3 region has 15 residues. CDR3 sequence: CSAGGRQDGNSPLHF. The CDR3 region has the DNA TGCAGTGCTGGGGGGCGGCAGGATGGTAATTCACCCCTCCACTTT.

The sample holds a few counts of this clonotype. The genes are TRBV6-1 and TRBJ1-6; tentative D call: TRBD1 (6 bases). Trimming removed 5 bases at V and 0 bases at J, with 14 bases between. The CDR3 spans 17 residues. Looked up from germline, CDR1 is MNHNS and CDR2 is SASEGT. The CDR3 here is CASSLNRASSYNSPLHF. CDR3 nucleotides: TGTGCCAGCAGTCTCAACAGGGCTAGCTCCTATAATTCACCCCTCCACTTT.

Many counts were recorded for this clonotype. This CDR3 is CASSFGVTYEQYV. CDR3 coding DNA: TGTGCCAGCAGTTTCGGGGTTACATACGAGCAGTACGTC. The J gene is TRBJ2-7, the V gene TRBV12-3 or TRBV12-4, with a tentative D call TRBD2 (5 bases). The CDR3 is 13 residues long. V was trimmed by 3 bases and J by 4 bases, leaving 10 bases between them.

The chain uses TRBV29-1 and TRBJ1-5; unclear D gene. The CDR3 sequence is 9 residues long. Trimming pared 7 bases from V and 7 bases from J, leaving 5 bases between. CDR1 is SQVTM and CDR2 is ANQGSEA in the germline V gene. CDR3 residues: CSATQPQHF. The CDR3 DNA is TGCAGCGCTACCCAGCCCCAGCATTTT.

This clonotype came up a few times. The V gene is TRBV12-3 or TRBV12-4, the J gene TRBJ1-1; D is unclear. V shed 2 bases and J shed 3 bases, with 10 bases lying between them. The CDR3 runs to 14 residues. The CDR3 protein is CASSLRGSHTEAFF. The CDR3 DNA sequence: TGTGCCAGCAGTTTAAGAGGGTCGCACACTGAAGCTTTCTTT.

V gene TRBV7-8 combines with J gene TRBJ2-3; TRBD1 is a possible D gene (5 bases). The ends were cut back, 7 bases at V and 5 bases at J, with 19 bases in the middle. The CDR3 runs to 15 residues. CDR1 is SGHVS and CDR2 is FQNEAQ in the germline V gene. As DNA, the CDR3 is TGTGCCAGCACCCTCCTCGTGGGGCCCGGAGATACGCAGTATTTT. Translation: CASTLLVGPGDTQYF.

This sequence joins TRBV5-1 and TRBJ1-1; tentatively, D is TRBD1 (5 bases). Germline V gives CDR1 SGHRS, CDR2 YFSETQ. V lost 2 bases to trimming and J lost 3 bases, with 14 bases between them. The CDR3 extends over 15 amino acids. The CDR3 DNA is TGCGCCAGCAGCTTCCAGGGTATAGCCTACACTGAAGCTTTCTTT. Its translation is CASSFQGIAYTEAFF. The whole variable domain, remainder taken from reference TRBV5-1 and TRBJ1-1, is KAGVTQTPRYLIKTRGQQVTLSCSPISGHRSVSWYQQTPGQGLQFLFEYFSETQRNKGNFPGRFSGRQFSNSRSEMNVSTLELGDSALYLCASSFQGIAYTEAFFGQGTRLTVV.

This clonotype was counted a few times. The rearrangement uses TRBV12-3 or TRBV12-4 and TRBJ2-3, with D tentatively TRBD2 (5 bases). The ends were cut back, 4 bases at V and 6 bases at J, with 14 bases in the middle. CDR3 length: 14 amino acids. Here the CDR3 reads CASSSSTTRDTQYF. CDR3 coding DNA: TGTGCCAGCAGTTCTAGCACAACGCGGGATACGCAGTATTTT.

Only one count was recorded for this clonotype. The chain joins TRBV6-1 to TRBJ2-2; a possible D gene is TRBD2 (5 bases). This CDR3 contains 13 residues. Trimming shortened V by 8 bases and J by 5 bases, and 12 bases separated the two germline ends. Germline values: CDR1 MNHNS, CDR2 SASEGT. The DNA for the CDR3 is TGTGCCAGCTACAGAGGACTTACCGGGGAGCTGTTTTTT. Residues: CASYRGLTGELFF.

This clonotype was found a few times. The chain links TRBV27 to TRBJ2-7; D is possibly TRBD2 (6 bases). V lost 8 bases and J 1 base, leaving 12 bases between the germline ends. In germline, CDR1 is MNHEY, CDR2 SMNVEV (reference sequence). The CDR3 extends over 13 amino acids. DNA for the CDR3: TGTGCCAGCGGACACGGGGGATCCTACGAGCAGTACTTC. It yields the protein CASGHGGSYEQYF.

The V and J genes are TRBV5-1 and TRBJ1-6; TRBD1 aligns across 9 bases. The CDR3 extends over 17 amino acids. Germline assignment: CDR1 SGHRS and CDR2 YFSETQ. V lost 0 bases, J lost 10 bases, and 11 bases stayed unmatched. CDR3 DNA: TGCGCCAGCAGCTTGGACGCCGGGACAGGGTTCAGGTCACCCCTCCACTTT. Its protein is CASSLDAGTGFRSPLHF.

The V gene is TRBV19, the J gene TRBJ2-3; TRBD2 agrees at 9 bases. The CDR3 extends over 17 amino acids. J lost 4 bases, V lost 7 bases, and 15 bases had no gene match. CDR1 and CDR2 from the germline V gene are LNHDA and SQIVND (reference sequence). The CDR3 DNA sequence: TGTGCCAGTAAGGGTGCGGGGGGGCCCGTCAGCGCAGATACGCAGTATTTT. It is translated as CASKGAGGPVSADTQYF. Complete variable domain (other parts from reference TRBV19 and TRBJ2-3): DGGITQSPKYLFRKEGQNVTLSCEQNLNHDAMYWYRQDPGQGLRLIYYSQIVNDFQKGDIAEGYSVSREKKESFPLTVTSAQKNPTAFYLCASKGAGGPVSADTQYFGPGTRLTVL.